A single sample gave rise to the 28 T cell receptor beta chains below, sequenced in a study of circulating and synovial CD4+ cells in juvenile arthritis. TCRdb's table, derived via immunoSEQ multiplex PCR, lists solely in-frame clones and lacks some. The sample lists about 30,000 clones, 85% to 95% occurring once. Material for sequencing was CD4+ T cells from blood. These receptors came from a human donor with juvenile idiopathic arthritis.

CDR3 sequence (DNA): TGTGCCATCAGTGGTCGACTAGCGGGAGTTCCTAGCACAGATACGCAGTATTTT. Protein: CAISGRLAGVPSTDTQYF. This chain joins TRBV10-3 and TRBJ2-3; 12 nucleotides align to TRBD2. V dropped 4 bases and J dropped 0; count of bases not matched to a gene: 8. The length of the CDR3 is 18 residues. Germline assignment: CDR1 ENHRY and CDR2 SYGVKD.

The rearrangement links TRBV5-1 to TRBJ2-3; the match to TRBD2 covers 11 bases. The V gene's germline CDR1 is SGHRS and CDR2 YFSETQ. The junction had 11 bases not matched to a gene; V was cut back by 5 bases and J by 3 bases. The CDR3 covers 17 residues. Here the CDR3 reads CASRVPLAGGPTDTQYF. The CDR3 nucleotides read TGCGCCAGCAGGGTCCCCCTAGCGGGAGGCCCAACAGATACGCAGTATTTT.

V is TRBV10-3 and J is TRBJ1-4; D unresolved. This CDR3 has 13 residues. Germline CDR1 reads ENHRY; CDR2 reads SYGVKD. The ends were cut back, 6 bases at V and 4 bases at J, with 9 bases in the middle. In DNA, the CDR3 is TGTGCCATCAGAAACCAGGTTAATGAAAAACTGTTTTTT. Protein: CAIRNQVNEKLFF.

The V gene is TRBV27, the J gene TRBJ2-7; D remains unclear. Germline V CDR1 and CDR2: MNHEY, SMNVEV (reference sequence). V lost 4 bases, J lost 2 bases, and 3 bases lay in between. CDR3 length equals 11 residues. The CDR3 here is CASSSAYEQYF. The CDR3 DNA is TGTGCCAGCAGTTCTGCCTACGAGCAGTACTTC.

This clone was detected only once. The V and J genes are TRBV4-1 and TRBJ1-5; TRBD1 might be the D (6 bases). Germline CDR1 and CDR2: MGHRA and YSYEKL. The CDR3 is 17 amino acids. The V and J ends lost 7 bases and 0 bases respectively, with 19 bases between them. The CDR3 nucleotides are TGCGCCAGCACCCGGGACAAGCGGGATTATAGCAATCAGCCCCAGCATTTT. Translating gives CASTRDKRDYSNQPQHF.

The chain combines TRBV5-8 with TRBJ1-2; TRBD1 is a possible D gene (5 bases). This CDR3 has 15 residues. Trimming shortened V by 3 bases and J by 4 bases, and 16 bases separated the two germline ends. Per germline, CDR1 SGHTS and CDR2 YDEGEE. Written as DNA, the CDR3 is TGTGCCAGCAGCTCACCCCCGGGGGGTCGCTATGGCTACACCTTC. This translates into CASSSPPGGRYGYTF.

V gene TRBV5-1 combines with J gene TRBJ2-1, with 8 nucleotides matching TRBD2. Germline V gives CDR1 SGHRS, CDR2 YFSETQ. The ends lost 2 bases at V and 8 bases at J; junction bases unmatched: 9. This CDR3 is built from 15 residues. The CDR3 nucleotides are TGCGCCAGCAGCTTTCGTCTAGCGGGTCCCGATGAGCAGTTCTTC. This translates into CASSFRLAGPDEQFF.

This clone is a singleton in its sample. The chain carries TRBV20-1 and TRBJ1-2; D may be TRBD1 (5 bases). Between the trimmed V and J ends, which lost 3 bases and 6 bases, there was a span of 8 bases. The CDR3 spans 11 residues. CDR1 is DFQATT, CDR2 SNEGSKA, per germline (reference sequence). CDR3 sequence (DNA): TGCAGTGCTAGGGCAGGGAATGGCTACACCTTC. Its protein product is CSARAGNGYTF.

V and J are TRBV7-3 and TRBJ2-1; 10 bases map to TRBD2. The CDR3 spans 17 residues. V trimming: 5 bases; J trimming: 8 bases; junction bases outside the gene matches: 15. The germline V gene encodes CDR1 SGHTA and CDR2 FQGTGA. In nucleotides, the CDR3 is TGTGCCAGCAGCCGTGGAGCGGGAGGGCCGGAGGCAGATGAGCAGTTCTTC. Protein product: CASSRGAGGPEADEQFF.

This chain joins TRBV27 and TRBJ1-4, with D maybe TRBD1 (5 bases). Germline CDR1 and CDR2: MNHEY and SMNVEV (reference sequence). Trimming removed 6 bases from V and 1 base from J, with 9 bases in between. CDR3 length: 14 amino acids. The CDR3 reads CASRPQGTNEKLFF. The CDR3, as DNA: TGTGCCAGCAGACCCCAGGGAACTAATGAAAAACTGTTTTTT. Full variable domain (rest looked up from reference TRBV27 and TRBJ1-4): EAQVTQNPRYLITVTGKKLTVTCSQNMNHEYMSWYRQDPGLGLRQIYYSMNVEVTDKGDVPEGYKVSRKEKRNFPLILESPSPNQTSLYFCASRPQGTNEKLFFGSGTQLSVL.

The rearrangement joins TRBV12-5 to TRBJ2-7; 8 bases are a match to TRBD1. Germline CDR1 is LGHNT and CDR2 is FRNRAP. This CDR3 comprises 15 residues. V gave up 3 bases and J gave up 4 bases; unmatched junction bases: 8. CDR3 nucleotides: TGTGCTAGTGGTTTCGGTCAGGGGGCGTATTACGAGCAGTACTTC. Translating gives CASGFGQGAYYEQYF.

V usage is TRBV5-4 and J usage is TRBJ1-1, with D possibly matching TRBD1 (5 bases). The CDR3 covers 15 residues. Trimming left V 4 bases short and J 3 bases short, with 16 bases between. Germline CDR1 SGHNT, CDR2 YYREEE (reference sequence). The CDR3 protein is CASSLLRGGDTEAFF. CDR3 nucleotides: TGTGCCAGCAGCCTATTAAGGGGTGGCGACACTGAAGCTTTCTTT.

The CDR3 DNA reads as TGTGCCAGCAGCTTGGGTTTTTGGCGCGGGACAGCCCATACAATGAAGCAGTTCTTC. Its protein product is CASSLGFWRGTAHTMKQFF. This chain connects TRBV5-4 to TRBJ2-1; TRBD1 might be the D (7 bases). Germline V gene lookup returns CDR1 SGHNT and CDR2 YYREEE (reference sequence). The CDR3 loop spans 19 amino acids. V shed 0 bases and J shed 11 bases, with 30 bases lying between them. Full variable domain (outside the CDR3, taken from reference TRBV5-4 and TRBJ2-1): ETGVTQSPTHLIKTRGQQVTLRCSSQSGHNTVSWYQQALGQGPQFIFQYYREEENGRGNFPPRFSGLQFPNYSSELNVNALELDDSALYLCASSLGFWRGTAHTMKQFFGPGTRLTVL.

The table lists this clone with a few counts. The chain combines TRBV14 with TRBJ2-1; TRBD2 agrees at 9 bases. The J segment lost 4 bases and the V segment lost 0 bases, leaving 7 bases of the junction unmatched. There are 17 residues in the CDR3. Germline V gene sequence: CDR1 SGHDN, CDR2 FVKESK. CDR3 loop: CASSQDGGRAIYNEQFF. The CDR3 region has the DNA TGTGCCAGCAGCCAAGATGGCGGGAGGGCCATTTACAATGAGCAGTTCTTC.

The rearrangement links TRBV9 to TRBJ2-2; 9 bases agree with TRBD2. The CDR3 runs 15 residues. The germline V gene has CDR1 SGDLS and CDR2 YYNGEE. The junction had 8 bases not matched to a gene; V was cut back by 3 bases and J by 8 bases. The CDR3 sequence: CASSATSGLSGELFF. CDR3 coding DNA: TGTGCCAGCAGCGCGACTAGCGGTCTAAGTGGGGAGCTGTTTTTT.

V usage is TRBV5-1 and J usage is TRBJ1-1, with TRBD1 matching over 7 bases. Germline trimming cut 4 bases from V and 1 base from J; bases unmatched to any gene: 4. This CDR3 has 14 amino acids. CDR1 and CDR2 from the germline V gene are SGHRS and YFSETQ. The CDR3 coding sequence is TGCGCCAGCAGCCCCAACAGGGGGAACACTGAAGCTTTCTTT. Translated: CASSPNRGNTEAFF.

The V and J genes are TRBV27 and TRBJ1-2, with D unclear. In germline, CDR1 is MNHEY, CDR2 SMNVEV (reference sequence). V was clipped by 6 bases and J by 8 bases, with 19 bases between them. This CDR3 has 14 amino acids. The CDR3 nucleotides are TGTGCCAGCAGCCCCCGGGGTTTATGGCGGGGCTACACCTTC. As protein: CASSPRGLWRGYTF.

This clone was seen just once. The genes are TRBV9 and TRBJ1-2; perhaps TRBD1 as D (6 bases). Germline assignment: CDR1 SGDLS and CDR2 YYNGEE. This CDR3 spans 14 amino acids. V shed 4 bases and J shed 4 bases, with 14 bases lying between them. CDR3 bases: TGTGCCAGCAGCCTTGGTCAGGGGTCCTATGGCTACACCTTC. Translation gives CASSLGQGSYGYTF. Looking up the rest from reference TRBV9 and TRBJ1-2 gives the full variable domain: DSGVTQTPKHLITATGQRVTLRCSPRSGDLSVYWYQQSLDQGLQFLIQYYNGEERAKGNILERFSAQQFPDLHSELNLSSLELGDSALYFCASSLGQGSYGYTFGSGTRLTVV.

This chain connects TRBV27 to TRBJ2-7; the match to TRBD2 covers 10 bases. This CDR3 has 16 residues. V gave up 0 bases and J gave up 4 bases; unmatched junction bases: 6. CDR1 MNHEY and CDR2 SMNVEV come from the germline V gene (reference sequence). This CDR3 is CASSLSLSGRIYEQYF. The DNA for the CDR3 is TGTGCCAGCAGTTTATCCCTTAGCGGGAGGATATACGAGCAGTACTTC.

The rearrangement uses TRBV27 and TRBJ2-1; 8 bases align to TRBD2. The CDR3 has 14 residues. J gave up 10 bases and V 3 bases, and 8 bases lay outside the gene matches. Looked up from germline, CDR1 is MNHEY and CDR2 is SMNVEV (reference sequence). The CDR3 DNA sequence: TGTGCCAGCAGTTTTCGGGAGGGCCCTCGGGAGCAGTTCTTC. Protein: CASSFREGPREQFF.

The V and J genes are TRBV27 and TRBJ1-3; D is unresolved. V shed 5 bases and J shed 0 bases, with 8 bases lying between them. CDR1 and CDR2 from the germline V gene are MNHEY and SMNVEV (reference sequence). The CDR3 length is 14 residues. This CDR3 is CASSTQYSGNTIYF. CDR3 nucleotides: TGTGCCAGCAGTACCCAGTACTCTGGAAACACCATATATTTT.

This clone was observed a single time. V is TRBV6-5 and J is TRBJ2-7, with 7 bases matching TRBD2. Germline assignment: CDR1 MNHEY and CDR2 SVGAGI. CDR3 length equals 15 residues. V lost 5 bases, J lost 4 bases, and 11 bases stayed unmatched. CDR3 region: CASSKHLAAAYEQYF. In DNA, the CDR3 is TGTGCCAGCAGTAAACATCTAGCGGCCGCATACGAGCAGTACTTC.

The V gene is TRBV6-5, the J gene TRBJ2-7; 9 bases are a match to TRBD1. The germline gives CDR1 MNHEY, CDR2 SVGAGI. The CDR3 extends over 15 amino acids. V trimming: 1 base; J trimming: 3 bases; junction bases outside the gene matches: 4. The CDR3 DNA sequence: TGTGCCAGCAGTTACTTCACAGGGGGCGGCTACGAGCAGTACTTC. Translating gives CASSYFTGGGYEQYF.

V gene TRBV5-1 combines with J gene TRBJ2-5; 16 bases agree with TRBD2. The CDR3 totals 17 residues. Germline CDR1 and CDR2: SGHRS and YFSETQ. V shed 4 bases, J shed 1 base, and the junction held 4 bases outside the gene matches. CDR3 residues: CASSPGLAGGIQETQYF. The CDR3, as DNA: TGCGCCAGCAGCCCGGGACTAGCGGGAGGGATCCAAGAGACCCAGTACTTC.

The chain combines TRBV7-8 with TRBJ2-2, with 7 bases identical to TRBD2. After removal of 11 bases from V and 7 bases from J, the junction contained 16 bases not matched to a gene. The CDR3 covers 15 residues. Germline V CDR1 and CDR2: SGHVS, FQNEAQ. This CDR3 is CAGKMGEGLSGELFF. Here the CDR3 DNA reads TGTGCCGGCAAGATGGGGGAGGGCCTTAGCGGGGAGCTGTTTTTT. Full variable domain (missing parts from reference TRBV7-8 and TRBJ2-2): GAGVSQSPRYKVAKRGQDVALRCDPISGHVSLFWYQQALGQGPEFLTYFQNEAQLDKSGLPSDRFFAERPEGSVSTLKIQRTQQEDSAVYLCAGKMGEGLSGELFFGEGSRLTVL.

The chain links TRBV27 to TRBJ2-3; TRBD1 might be the D (6 bases). This CDR3 contains 13 residues. Trimming removed 5 bases from V and 3 bases from J, with 9 bases in between. The germline gives CDR1 MNHEY, CDR2 SMNVEV (reference sequence). DNA for the CDR3: TGTGCCAGCAGTACCACAGGGACAGATACGCAGTATTTT. It codes for CASSTTGTDTQYF.

The CDR3 is CASSPRTSGRADTQYF. The CDR3, as DNA: TGTGCCAGCAGCCCCAGGACTAGCGGGAGAGCAGATACGCAGTATTTT. The chain couples TRBV7-2 to TRBJ2-3, with 13 bases lining up with TRBD2. The CDR3 runs to 16 residues. Germline V gene data show CDR1 as SGHTA and CDR2 as FQGNSA. Trimming at V came to 5 bases and at J to 4 bases, leaving 6 bases not matched to a gene.

This sequence joins TRBV11-1 and TRBJ1-1; D not resolved. This CDR3 contains 13 residues. Germline V gives CDR1 SGHAT, CDR2 FQDESV (reference sequence). The V end lost 5 bases, the J end lost 5 bases, and 12 bases lay between the germline ends. CDR3 DNA: TGTGCCAGCAGCAGACAACCATCGACTGAAGCTTTCTTT. This encodes CASSRQPSTEAFF.